The 16 T cell receptor beta chains below come from one sample, sequenced in a study of T-cell reconstitution after alpha-beta-depleted transplantation in children. Unique molecular identifiers featured in how the TCRbeta library was prepared. TCRdb itself ran the PCR reads through MiXCR, one entry per CDR3 protein. The sample carries 450,000 to 700,000 distinct CDR3 sequences, 20% to 30% recorded once. Sample: PBMCs, taken before TCRalphabeta/CD19-depleted stem cell transplant. The receptor set was obtained from a boy less than two years old with Wiskott-Aldrich syndrome, due to receive a stem cell transplant.

This clonotype has just a few counts. V gene TRBV30 combines with J gene TRBJ2-3, with TRBD2 identical over 7 bases. Germline V gives CDR1 GTSNPN, CDR2 SVGIG (reference sequence). This CDR3 has 15 amino acids. With 7 bases clipped from V and 7 bases from J, the junction kept 17 bases outside the gene matches. The CDR3 DNA follows: TGTGCCTCGGATACCGTAGCGGGTACTATGAATACGCAGTATTTT. It codes for CASDTVAGTMNTQYF.

This chain links TRBV9 with TRBJ1-2, with 8 nucleotides matching TRBD1. Germline CDR1 is SGDLS and CDR2 is YYNGEE. The CDR3 spans 15 residues. V was pared by 0 bases and J by 4 bases, with 5 bases of the junction left unmatched. CDR3 sequence (DNA): TGTGCCAGCAGCGTAGGGCCAGGGGGCGGCTATGGCTACACCTTC. Its translation is CASSVGPGGGYGYTF.

This clonotype was detected a few times. CDR3 loop: CSVEEDRYQETQYF. CDR3 nucleotides: TGCAGCGTTGAGGAGGACAGATACCAAGAGACCCAGTACTTC. The chain has TRBV29-1 and TRBJ2-5; tentatively, D is TRBD1 (6 bases). This CDR3 comprises 14 residues. Deletions cut 3 bases from V and 0 bases from J, with 11 bases between. CDR1 SQVTM and CDR2 ANQGSEA come from the germline V gene.

The sample holds a few counts of this clonotype. The V and J genes are TRBV20-1 and TRBJ2-1; a weak D match, TRBD2 (6 bases). Trimming left V 0 bases short and J 14 bases short, with 17 bases between. This CDR3 contains 13 residues. The germline CDR1 and CDR2 sequences are DFQATT and SNEGSKA (reference sequence). The CDR3 DNA is TGCAGTGCTAGAGATCGGGTACTAGCTCCCGAGTTCTTC. Translation gives CSARDRVLAPEFF.

CDR3 DNA: TGTGCCAGCAGCCTTTCTGATACTGGGGCCAACGTCCTGACTTTC. Translation gives CASSLSDTGANVLTF. The chain carries TRBV3-1 and TRBJ2-6, with unresolved D. The ends were cut back, 4 bases at V and 2 bases at J, with 9 bases in the middle. The CDR3 length is 15 residues. Germline V lookup: CDR1 LGHDT, CDR2 YNNKEL (reference sequence).

The CDR3 DNA sequence: TGTGCCAGCCCTAAGTCCGCGGCTCGAGAGTACGAGCAGTACTTC. Translation: CASPKSAAREYEQYF. The chain uses TRBV12-3 or TRBV12-4 and TRBJ2-7; D gene unclear. Trimming took 8 bases from V and 4 from J, leaving 21 bases between them. This CDR3 has 15 amino acids.

The chain recombines TRBV12-3 or TRBV12-4 with TRBJ1-5, with D perhaps matching TRBD1 (6 bases). The V gene lost 5 bases and the J gene lost 11 bases, with 13 bases spanning the gap. The CDR3 covers 12 residues. CDR3 residues: CASSVPGESQHF. The CDR3 DNA follows: TGTGCCAGCAGTGTTCCAGGGGAATCCCAGCATTTT.

This clonotype was seen a few times. The chain links TRBV7-9 to TRBJ2-2, with TRBD2 as a possible D gene (5 bases). Deletions cut 6 bases from V and 5 bases from J, with 22 bases between. CDR1 SEHNR and CDR2 FQNEAQ come from the germline V gene (reference sequence). CDR3 length equals 17 residues. CDR3 protein: CASRRWVSAINTGELFF. DNA for the CDR3: TGTGCCAGCAGGAGATGGGTTAGCGCCATTAATACCGGGGAGCTGTTTTTT.

In this sample, this clonotype turned up a few times. The chain is built from TRBV4-1 and TRBJ1-1; D not resolved. This CDR3 comprises 17 residues. The V gene's germline CDR1 is MGHRA and CDR2 YSYEKL. V gave up 0 bases and J gave up 1 base, with 15 bases separating them. CDR3 sequence (DNA): TGCGCCAGCAGCCAAGAGGTTTACAGAGGCAGGAACACTGAAGCTTTCTTT. As protein: CASSQEVYRGRNTEAFF.

This clonotype was picked up a small number of times. DNA of the CDR3: TGCAGTGCCCGACGGGAAACAGATACGCAGTATTTT. Translated: CSARRETDTQYF. This sequence joins TRBV20-1 and TRBJ2-3; D is perhaps TRBD2 (5 bases). The CDR3 covers 12 residues. Trimming stripped 6 bases from V and 3 bases from J, with 10 bases between. In germline, CDR1 is DFQATT, CDR2 SNEGSKA (reference sequence).

This clonotype appeared a few times. The chain links TRBV4-1 to TRBJ2-5; the match to TRBD1 covers 7 bases. Germline V gives CDR1 MGHRA, CDR2 YSYEKL. CDR3 length: 16 amino acids. The J segment lost 5 bases and the V segment lost 1 base, leaving 10 bases of the junction unmatched. This CDR3 is CASSQAPTGDLETQYF. CDR3 in DNA: TGCGCCAGCAGCCAAGCCCCCACAGGGGATTTGGAGACCCAGTACTTC.

A few counts support this clonotype. The rearrangement links TRBV6-4 to TRBJ2-1, with 10 positions matching TRBD2. Trimming cost V 2 bases and J 4 bases; bases outside gene matches: 8. The germline V gene has CDR1 MRHNA and CDR2 SNTAGT. CDR3 length: 17 amino acids. The CDR3 is CASSDGWASGSYNEQFF. In DNA, the CDR3 is TGTGCCAGCAGTGACGGGTGGGCTAGCGGGAGTTACAATGAGCAGTTCTTC.

The chain combines TRBV14 with TRBJ2-7; 7 bases fit TRBD2. This CDR3 has 15 amino acids. Germline assignment: CDR1 SGHDN and CDR2 FVKESK. After removal of 1 base from V and 3 bases from J, the junction contained 6 bases not matched to a gene. The CDR3 DNA follows: TGTGCCAGCAGCCAAGGTTCTAGCGGAGTCTACGAGCAGTACTTC. It specifies CASSQGSSGVYEQYF.

This rearrangement joins TRBV5-1 to TRBJ2-1; weak D call: TRBD2 (6 bases). Trimming took off 3 bases at V and 9 bases at J, with 13 bases between the two ends. Per the germline V gene, CDR1 is SGHRS and CDR2 is YFSETQ. The CDR3 totals 13 residues. CDR3 sequence (DNA): TGCGCCAGCAGCTCGACTAGACTGGCTGAGCAGTTCTTC. This codes for CASSSTRLAEQFF.

This clonotype has only one observation. This rearrangement joins TRBV9 to TRBJ2-5; 8 nucleotides agree with TRBD2. Germline CDR1 SGDLS, CDR2 YYNGEE. The V gene end was trimmed by 3 bases and the J gene end by 5 bases; junction bases not matched to a gene: 15. The CDR3 sequence is 17 residues long. For the CDR3, the DNA is TGTGCCAGCAGCGCCGGAGCCTTTGCGGGAGGTGAGGAGACCCAGTACTTC. It translates to CASSAGAFAGGEETQYF.

J is TRBJ2-7 and V is TRBV5-1, with 7 positions matching TRBD2. Looked up from germline, CDR1 is SGHRS and CDR2 is YFSETQ. The CDR3 length is 15 residues. J lost 2 bases, V lost 0 bases, and 5 bases had no gene match. As DNA, the CDR3 is TGCGCCAGCAGCTTGGCGGCGGGAGTAACCTACGAGCAGTACTTC. Translating it yields CASSLAAGVTYEQYF.